These 10 T cell receptor beta chains came from one sample sequenced in a study of CD8 T cells in Susac syndrome. With random hexamers, reverse transcription was performed on about 0.45 to 1 ug of RNA. One entry per CDR3 protein results from TCRdb running MiXCR on the immunoSEQ multiplex PCR reads. The data contain 150,000 to 190,000 distinct CDR3 sequences, 85% to 95% of them singletons. The material sequenced was CD4+ T cells from PBMCs. These receptors all come from a human donor with Susac syndrome.

CDR3 bases: TGCAGTGCTAGAGCCGCAGGGACTAATGAAAAACTGTTTTTT. It yields the protein CSARAAGTNEKLFF. The chain recombines TRBV20-1 with TRBJ1-4, with a tentative D call TRBD1 (5 bases). Germline V gene sequence: CDR1 DFQATT, CDR2 SNEGSKA (reference sequence). V was cut by 1 base and J by 2 bases, with 8 bases left in between. The CDR3 sequence is 14 residues long.

This clonotype appeared once. The chain recombines TRBV7-2 with TRBJ2-5; 8 nucleotides match TRBD2. Losses at the gene ends were 5 bases for V and 5 bases for J; bases not matched to a gene: 16. Germline V gives CDR1 SGHTA, CDR2 FQGNSA. The CDR3 has 17 amino acids. DNA of the CDR3: TGTGCCAGCAGCGCGTTGGGGGCAGCGGGGGCAGGGGAGACCCAGTACTTC. Protein product: CASSALGAAGAGETQYF.

The V gene is TRBV20-1, the J gene TRBJ2-1; D ambiguous. V was clipped by 1 base and J by 4 bases, with 5 bases between them. The germline V gene encodes CDR1 DFQATT and CDR2 SNEGSKA (reference sequence). This CDR3 comprises 12 residues. This CDR3 is CSARVPYNEQFF. The CDR3 DNA sequence: TGCAGTGCTAGAGTTCCGTACAATGAGCAGTTCTTC.

The rearrangement joins TRBV19 to TRBJ1-6; the match to TRBD1 covers 9 bases. With 4 bases clipped from V and 7 bases from J, the junction kept 5 bases outside the gene matches. Germline CDR1 is LNHDA and CDR2 is SQIVND (reference sequence). The CDR3 is made up of 15 amino acids. In DNA form, the CDR3 reads TGTGCCAGTAGTACCGGGACAGGGTACAATTCACCCCTCCACTTT. Residues: CASSTGTGYNSPLHF.

J is TRBJ2-5 and V is TRBV12-3 or TRBV12-4; perhaps D is TRBD1 or TRBD2 (5 bases each). Between the trimmed V and J ends, which lost 6 bases and 5 bases, there was a span of 19 bases. The length of the CDR3 is 15 residues. The CDR3 DNA sequence: TGTGCCAGCAGCCTAGGGGCTGGGCGGAGGGAGACCCAGTACTTC. This gives the protein CASSLGAGRRETQYF.

V usage is TRBV4-2 and J usage is TRBJ2-5; 9 nucleotides align to TRBD1. In germline, CDR1 is LGHNA, CDR2 YNFKEQ. The CDR3 loop spans 17 amino acids. The ends lost 4 bases at V and 4 bases at J; junction bases unmatched: 13. For the CDR3, the DNA is TGTGCCAGCAGCCCTTCTGGGGGGACAGGGAGAACAGAGACCCAGTACTTC. It codes for CASSPSGGTGRTETQYF.

The chain carries TRBV7-8 and TRBJ1-6; no clear D gene. This CDR3 region has 14 residues. The V end lost 11 bases, the J end lost 5 bases, and 16 bases lay between the germline ends. The germline V gene has CDR1 SGHVS and CDR2 FQNEAQ. This CDR3 reads CAVGGSGNNSPLHF. The CDR3 DNA follows: TGTGCCGTGGGCGGGAGCGGTAATAATTCACCCCTCCACTTT.

CDR3 coding DNA: TGTGCCAGTGCCCGACGGATGCAAGCTTACGAGCAGTACTTC. This sequence encodes CASARRMQAYEQYF. This chain uses TRBV13 with TRBJ2-7; D remains unclear. This CDR3 region has 14 residues. V gave up 9 bases and J gave up 4 bases, with 19 bases separating them. Looked up from germline, CDR1 is PRHDT and CDR2 is FYEKMQ (reference sequence).

V is TRBV9 and J is TRBJ1-1; D call uncertain. The CDR3 sequence is 13 residues long. Germline lookup yields CDR1 SGDLS and CDR2 YYNGEE. The V and J ends lost 2 bases and 1 base respectively, with 6 bases between them. The CDR3 nucleotides read TGTGCCAGCAGCGTCACAGCGAACACTGAAGCTTTCTTT. Translated: CASSVTANTEAFF. Filled out from reference TRBV9 and TRBJ1-1, the complete variable domain reads DSGVTQTPKHLITATGQRVTLRCSPRSGDLSVYWYQQSLDQGLQFLIQYYNGEERAKGNILERFSAQQFPDLHSELNLSSLELGDSALYFCASSVTANTEAFFGQGTRLTVV.

The chain is built from TRBV9 and TRBJ2-7, with 9 bases identical to TRBD2. Per germline, CDR1 SGDLS and CDR2 YYNGEE. CDR3 length: 16 residues. J lost 5 bases, V lost 3 bases, and 12 bases had no gene match. This chain's CDR3 is CASSATRLAEGNEQYF. The CDR3 bases are TGTGCCAGCAGCGCAACCAGACTAGCGGAGGGGAACGAGCAGTACTTC.